A single sample gave rise to the 9 T cell receptor beta chains below, sequenced in a study of blood T cell repertoires in COVID-19. Generated by immunoSEQ multiplex PCR, the TCRdb table keeps only in-frame clones and is missing some. The sample includes 170,000 or so clones, over 75% of them seen just once. The sample taken for sequencing was PBMCs or T cells enriched from blood (not recorded which). All receptors derive from a woman in her 50s who had recovered from COVID-19.

The V gene is TRBV7-2, the J gene TRBJ2-2; D is perhaps TRBD1 (6 bases). This CDR3 spans 16 amino acids. CDR1 and CDR2 (germline): SGHTA, FQGNSA. V was shortened by 2 bases and J by 3 bases, with 13 bases between the two germline ends. The CDR3 DNA follows: TGTGCCAGCAGCTTACAGGCAGGGGTCGACACCGGGGAGCTGTTTTTT. Protein: CASSLQAGVDTGELFF. Supplemented by reference TRBV7-2 and TRBJ2-2, the full variable domain reads GAGVSQSPSNKVTEKGKDVELRCDPISGHTALYWYRQSLGQGLEFLIYFQGNSAPDKSGLPSDRFSAERTGGSVSTLTIQRTQQEDSAVYLCASSLQAGVDTGELFFGEGSRLTVL.

This sequence joins TRBV24-1 and TRBJ2-1; TRBD1 aligns across 8 bases. The CDR3 has 18 residues. Germline values: CDR1 KGHDR, CDR2 SFDVKD. J was trimmed by 0 bases and V by 0 bases; bases with no gene match: 6. The CDR3, as DNA: TGTGCCACCAGTGATTTGTATGGGACAGGCGACTCCTACAATGAGCAGTTCTTC. As protein: CATSDLYGTGDSYNEQFF.

The V gene is TRBV6-1, the J gene TRBJ1-5, with D tentatively TRBD1 (5 bases). Germline assignment: CDR1 MNHNS and CDR2 SASEGT. Trimming left V 4 bases short and J 4 bases short, with 23 bases between. The CDR3 extends over 18 amino acids. The CDR3 loop is CASSGKDWGQGGNQPQHF. The DNA of the CDR3 is TGTGCCAGCAGTGGGAAAGATTGGGGTCAGGGAGGGAATCAGCCCCAGCATTTT.

The rearrangement uses TRBV19 and TRBJ1-2; 10 bases agree with TRBD1. The CDR3 has 15 residues. Germline V gene data show CDR1 as LNHDA and CDR2 as SQIVND (reference sequence). The V gene end was trimmed by 4 bases and the J gene end by 6 bases; junction bases not matched to a gene: 8. CDR3 residues: CASSTPEGQGDGYTF. CDR3 DNA: TGTGCCAGTAGTACCCCCGAAGGACAGGGGGATGGCTACACCTTC.

The gene calls are TRBV4-2 and TRBJ1-6; D is possibly TRBD1 (5 bases). This CDR3 spans 19 amino acids. Germline V gives CDR1 LGHNA, CDR2 YNFKEQ. The V gene lost 2 bases and the J gene lost 1 base, with 18 bases spanning the gap. The CDR3 spells CASSQNRQPPGSYNSPLHF. The CDR3 DNA reads as TGTGCCAGCAGCCAAAACCGACAGCCCCCCGGATCCTATAATTCACCCCTCCACTTT.

The V call is TRBV30, the J call TRBJ1-6, with TRBD1 identical over 8 bases. This CDR3 is 15 amino acids long. Trimming removed 0 bases from V and 9 bases from J; junction bases left unmatched: 7. The germline CDR1 and CDR2 sequences are GTSNPN and SVGIG (reference sequence). The CDR3: CAWSVPDRGSSPLHF. CDR3 coding DNA: TGTGCCTGGAGTGTACCAGACAGGGGCAGTTCACCCCTCCACTTT.

V is TRBV2 and J is TRBJ2-7; 8 positions match TRBD1. Losses at the gene ends were 2 bases for V and 3 bases for J; bases not matched to a gene: 3. CDR1 and CDR2 (germline): SNHLY, FYNNEI. This CDR3 is 14 amino acids long. CDR3 loop: CASSETGGRYEQYF. Written as DNA, the CDR3 is TGTGCCAGCAGTGAAACAGGGGGTCGCTACGAGCAGTACTTC.

This clone was detected only a few times. V and J are TRBV28 and TRBJ1-2, with TRBD1 as a possible D gene (5 bases). The CDR3 loop spans 12 amino acids. The germline V gene encodes CDR1 MDHEN and CDR2 SYDVKM. Trimming took off 3 bases at V and 7 bases at J, with 9 bases between the two ends. CDR3 bases: TGTGCCAGCAGTTTGGGGGGTACTGGCTACACCTTC. Translation: CASSLGGTGYTF.

This clone appeared a few times. The V call is TRBV27, the J call TRBJ2-7, with 8 bases that match TRBD1. This CDR3 spans 16 amino acids. J lost 2 bases, V lost 2 bases, and 8 bases had no gene match. Germline V gene lookup returns CDR1 MNHEY and CDR2 SMNVEV (reference sequence). DNA of the CDR3: TGTGCCAGCAGTTTAAGGGGGACAGGTGTAGCCTACGAGCAGTACTTC. This sequence encodes CASSLRGTGVAYEQYF.